Below are 11 T cell receptor beta chains sequenced from a single sample in a study of T cell changes during pregnancy in multiple sclerosis. Generated by immunoSEQ multiplex PCR, the TCRdb table keeps only in-frame clones and is missing some. The sample records around 36,000 clones, approximately 90% being singletons. The sequencing used CD4+ T cells from peripheral blood mononuclear cells, collected in the third trimester of pregnancy. These receptors all stem from a female donor with multiple sclerosis, enrolled in a pregnancy study.

The rearrangement links TRBV7-3 to TRBJ2-7; D is perhaps TRBD1 (6 bases). Trimming left V 1 base short and J 2 bases short, with 12 bases between. The V gene's germline CDR1 is SGHTA and CDR2 FQGTGA. The CDR3 loop spans 15 amino acids. The CDR3 DNA reads TGTGCCAGCAGCTTAAGGCGACAGGAGGCCTACGAGCAGTACTTC. Translated: CASSLRRQEAYEQYF.

V gene TRBV7-2 combines with J gene TRBJ2-7; 9 bases agree with TRBD1. The germline V gene has CDR1 SGHTA and CDR2 FQGNSA. The length of the CDR3 is 16 residues. With 5 bases clipped from V and 4 bases from J, the junction kept 12 bases outside the gene matches. CDR3 sequence reads: CASSATSGTGIYEQYF. CDR3 DNA sequence: TGTGCCAGCAGCGCCACCTCCGGGACAGGGATATACGAGCAGTACTTC.

This chain connects TRBV5-1 to TRBJ2-1; tentatively, D is TRBD2 (5 bases). The CDR3 extends over 13 amino acids. Germline CDR1 SGHRS, CDR2 YFSETQ. Between the trimmed V and J ends, which lost 6 bases and 8 bases, there was a span of 15 bases. In DNA form, the CDR3 reads TGCGCCAGCACCGTGGACTCACGTCATGAGCAGTTCTTC. This translates into CASTVDSRHEQFF.

J is TRBJ2-5 and V is TRBV5-1; 8 positions match TRBD2. The CDR3 runs to 17 residues. Trimming took 0 bases from V and 0 from J; bases not matched to a gene: 7. Germline assignment: CDR1 SGHRS and CDR2 YFSETQ. CDR3 residues: CASSLERSGINQETQYF. CDR3 bases: TGCGCCAGCAGCTTGGAGCGTAGCGGGATAAACCAAGAGACCCAGTACTTC.

The V gene is TRBV27, the J gene TRBJ1-2; 7 bases align to TRBD1. Germline CDR1 is MNHEY and CDR2 is SMNVEV (reference sequence). Trimming took 4 bases from V and 8 from J; bases not matched to a gene: 10. The CDR3 totals 14 residues. The CDR3 sequence: CASSSLSGGRGYTF. For the CDR3, the DNA is TGTGCCAGCAGTTCCCTCTCAGGGGGAAGAGGCTACACCTTC.

This clone was detected a few times. This chain connects TRBV4-2 to TRBJ1-2; TRBD1 agrees at 8 bases. The CDR3 consists of 14 residues. V shed 1 base, J shed 7 bases, and the junction held 5 bases outside the gene matches. The germline gives CDR1 LGHNA, CDR2 YNFKEQ. The CDR3 loop is CASSQVDRGGGYTF. CDR3 nucleotide sequence: TGTGCCAGCAGCCAAGTAGACAGGGGAGGTGGCTACACCTTC.

The rearrangement joins TRBV2 to TRBJ2-2; D is undetermined. This CDR3 has 17 amino acids. Trimming cost V 2 bases and J 2 bases, with 15 bases left between them. Germline CDR1 and CDR2: SNHLY and FYNNEI. CDR3 residues: CASSEPNGAPNTGELFF. Written as DNA, the CDR3 is TGTGCCAGCAGTGAACCAAATGGAGCTCCTAACACCGGGGAGCTGTTTTTT.

The V gene is TRBV4-2, the J gene TRBJ2-2; the match to TRBD2 covers 12 bases. This CDR3 region has 15 residues. Germline CDR1 reads LGHNA; CDR2 reads YNFKEQ. The ends lost 3 bases at V and 10 bases at J; junction bases unmatched: 6. The CDR3 sequence: CASSHRLAGVPELFF. The CDR3 DNA reads as TGTGCCAGCAGCCATCGACTAGCGGGAGTACCGGAGCTGTTTTTT.

The rearrangement joins TRBV7-2 to TRBJ1-5; D gene unclear. The length of the CDR3 is 18 residues. V lost 5 bases and J lost 0, with 20 bases in between. CDR1 is SGHTA, CDR2 FQGNSA, per germline. The CDR3 nucleotides read TGTGCCAGCAGCCGAATAGGCGGATTCCCTTATAGCAATCAGCCCCAGCATTTT. Protein product: CASSRIGGFPYSNQPQHF. The complete variable domain, with remaining parts taken from reference TRBV7-2 and TRBJ1-5, reads GAGVSQSPSNKVTEKGKDVELRCDPISGHTALYWYRQSLGQGLEFLIYFQGNSAPDKSGLPSDRFSAERTGGSVSTLTIQRTQQEDSAVYLCASSRIGGFPYSNQPQHFGDGTRLSIL.

The chain joins TRBV6-1 to TRBJ1-5; TRBD1 matches at 8 bases. This CDR3 has 15 amino acids. V gave up 6 bases and J gave up 4 bases; unmatched junction bases: 8. CDR1 is MNHNS and CDR2 is SASEGT in the germline V gene. The CDR3 spells CASSQDRVGNQPQHF. The CDR3 DNA reads as TGTGCCAGCAGCCAGGACAGGGTAGGGAATCAGCCCCAGCATTTT.

The genes are TRBV7-3 and TRBJ2-1, with 8 nucleotides matching TRBD2. This CDR3 spans 14 amino acids. Trimming cost V 8 bases and J 8 bases; bases outside gene matches: 11. Germline loops: CDR1 SGHTA, CDR2 FQGTGA. CDR3: CASSSAGLAYEQFF. In nucleotides, the CDR3 is TGTGCCAGCTCATCGGCTGGACTAGCCTATGAGCAGTTCTTC.